This is a list of T cell receptor beta chains from one sample in a study of T cell changes during pregnancy in multiple sclerosis. Using immunoSEQ multiplex PCR, the repertoire was profiled, and TCRdb retains in-frame clones only, with some absent. In the table there are over 50,000 clones, over 75% of which are singletons. The specimen was peripheral blood, collected after pregnancy. The receptors originated from a female donor with multiple sclerosis, enrolled in a pregnancy study. The CDR3 runs from the conserved cysteine through the conserved F or W. Fields, in order: clone size, J gene, D gene, CDR3 length, V gene, CDR3 DNA, CDR3 protein. A D gene is named only where the DNA matches it firmly. Part of the rows lack a size; the others show once, few, many or a class for expanded clones.

>NA|TRBJ2-7|TRBD1|13|TRBV6-6
TGTGCCAGCAGTAGATATACAGGGGTCGAGCAGTACTTC
CASSRYTGVEQYF
>NA|TRBJ1-5|TRBD1|15|TRBV18
TGTGCCAGCTCACCCACAGGGGCAGGAGATCAGCCCCAGCATTTT
CASSPTGAGDQPQHF
>few|TRBJ2-7|TRBD2|13|TRBV7-2
TGTGCCAGCAGCAATCGGGGGGGCTACGAGCAGTACTTC
CASSNRGGYEQYF
>few|TRBJ1-6|TRBD1|16|TRBV14
TGTGCCAGCAGCCAAGAATCAGGGGGTGGTAATTCACCCCTCCACTTT
CASSQESGGGNSPLHF
>NA|TRBJ2-6|TRBD2|16|TRBV4-1
TGCGCCAGCAGCCCTTGGGGAGGGCCTGGGGCCAACGTCCTGACTTTC
CASSPWGGPGANVLTF
>NA|TRBJ1-5|NA|16|TRBV25-1
TGTGCCAGCAGTGACCCCAGGGGCGGGGGGTTGGAGCCCCAGCATTTT
CASSDPRGGGLEPQHF
>NA|TRBJ2-7|NA|13|TRBV18
TGTGCCAGCTCACCAGGGCGGGCCTGGGAGCAGTACTTC
CASSPGRAWEQYF
>NA|TRBJ2-1|NA|15|TRBV5-1
TGCGCCAGCAGCCAGGGGGACTTCAGGGACAATGAGCAGTTCTTC
CASSQGDFRDNEQFF
>NA|TRBJ2-7|TRBD2|15|TRBV6-6
TGTGCCAGCAGCCGAACACTAGCGGGGGGGAACGAGCAGTACTTC
CASSRTLAGGNEQYF
>many|TRBJ2-1|TRBD2|14|TRBV2
TGTGCCAGCAATAAGGCTAGCGGGTACAATGAGCAGTTCTTC
CASNKASGYNEQFF
>NA|TRBJ2-7|TRBD2|16|TRBV18
TGTGCCAGCTCACCACCGGGTCGCGGGGGGAACTACGAGCAGTACTTC
CASSPPGRGGNYEQYF
>once|TRBJ1-4|NA|13|TRBV6-1
TGTGCCAGCTTGGACAGTCTTAATGAAAAACTGTTTTTT
CASLDSLNEKLFF
>NA|TRBJ1-5|NA|14|TRBV19
TGTGCCAGTAGGTTACGGGACATAAATCAGCCCCAGCATTTT
CASRLRDINQPQHF
>once|TRBJ2-5|NA|13|TRBV19
TGTGCCAGTAAAATTCTGGGGGCTGAGACCCAGTACTTC
CASKILGAETQYF
>NA|TRBJ2-7|NA|13|TRBV7-9
TGTGCCAGCAGCTTACTCAGTGGCAACGAGCAGTACTTC
CASSLLSGNEQYF
>NA|TRBJ1-2|NA|13|TRBV27
TGTGCCAGCGGCCTCAGGGATCACTATGGCTACACCTTC
CASGLRDHYGYTF
>NA|TRBJ1-1|TRBD1|13|TRBV6-6
TGTGCCAGCAGGAGACAGGGGGACACTGAAGCTTTCTTT
CASRRQGDTEAFF
>NA|TRBJ1-1|NA|15|TRBV13
TGTGCCAGCAGCTTAGACCAGGGGATGAACACTGAAGCTTTCTTT
CASSLDQGMNTEAFF
>NA|TRBJ2-1|NA|15|TRBV13
TGTGCCAGCAGCTTAGAGCAGGCCTACCGGAATGAGCAGTTCTTC
CASSLEQAYRNEQFF
>once|TRBJ1-2|TRBD1|18|TRBV7-2
TGTGCCAGCAGCTTAAAAACGACAGGGGGCGGGGCTAACTATGGCTACACCTTC
CASSLKTTGGGANYGYTF
>NA|TRBJ2-3|TRBD2|18|TRBV7-9
TGTGCCAGCAGCCCCCACCCCCGGACTAGCGGGGCTGGAGATACGCAGTATTTT
CASSPHPRTSGAGDTQYF
>NA|TRBJ1-1|NA|13|TRBV19
TGTGCCAGTAGTCCTGGACAGTACACTGAAGCTTTCTTT
CASSPGQYTEAFF
>NA|TRBJ1-2|TRBD1|14|TRBV5-5
TGTGCCAGCAGCCTATCACAGGGGAGGTATGGCTACACCTTC
CASSLSQGRYGYTF
>NA|TRBJ1-5|TRBD1|14|TRBV29-1
TGCAGCGTTGCAGGGACAGGGGGCGAGCAGCCCCAGCATTTT
CSVAGTGGEQPQHF
>NA|TRBJ2-7|NA|15|TRBV10-3
TGTGCCATCAGTCACTCCGAGGTGGCTGGATACGAGCAGTACTTC
CAISHSEVAGYEQYF
>NA|TRBJ1-1|NA|13|TRBV7-9
TGTGCCAGCAGATTCACTGGGAACACTGAAGCTTTCTTT
CASRFTGNTEAFF
>few|TRBJ1-1|NA|19|TRBV30
TGTGCCTGGAGTGTAATGTCGGGTCGGGGGAGAGGGATGAACACTGAAGCTTTCTTT
CAWSVMSGRGRGMNTEAFF
>NA|TRBJ1-4|NA|15|TRBV27
TGTGCCAGCAGCCCCCTGGGAGGGTTTAATGAAAAACTGTTTTTT
CASSPLGGFNEKLFF
>NA|TRBJ2-3|TRBD2|15|TRBV19
TGTGCCAGTAGTTCATTAGCGGGGTACACAGATACGCAGTATTTT
CASSSLAGYTDTQYF
>few|TRBJ1-2|NA|13|TRBV11-2
TGTGCCAGCAGCCCGGGAGGGAACTATGGCTACACCTTC
CASSPGGNYGYTF
>NA|TRBJ2-7|NA|16|TRBV28
TGTGCCAGCAGTTCGCCAGGCTCAGAGAGCTCCTACGAGCAGTACTTC
CASSSPGSESSYEQYF
>NA|TRBJ1-3|NA|16|TRBV2
TGTGCCAGCAGTGAAGAGCACCCAAAGCTCGGAAACACCATATATTTT
CASSEEHPKLGNTIYF
>once|TRBJ1-6|TRBD1|15|TRBV2
TGTGCCAGCAGTCGAATGACAGGGGGCAATTCACCCCTCCACTTT
CASSRMTGGNSPLHF
>NA|TRBJ1-3|NA|14|TRBV5-4
TGTGCCAGCAGCGAGGGGGTGACTGGAAACACCATATATTTT
CASSEGVTGNTIYF
>NA|TRBJ2-5|TRBD1|12|TRBV29-1
TGCAGCGCACAGGGGGTGGGTGAGACCCAGTACTTC
CSAQGVGETQYF
>NA|TRBJ2-2|NA|15|TRBV15
TGTGCCACCAGCAGAGGGGGGCGCCTCACCGGGGAGCTGTTTTTT
CATSRGGRLTGELFF
>once|TRBJ2-7|TRBD1|14|TRBV7-9
TGTGCCAGCATCAAGACAGGGCCCCCCTACGAGCAGTACTTC
CASIKTGPPYEQYF
>NA|TRBJ2-7|NA|15|TRBV6-1
TGTGCCAGCAGTGAAGCGGGGGGGGCCTCCTACAAGCAGTACTTC
CASSEAGGASYKQYF
>NA|TRBJ2-2|NA|13|TRBV6-1
TGTGCCAGCAGGAGCGCTGGCGGGGGGGAGCTGTTTTTT
CASRSAGGGELFF
>few|TRBJ1-1|NA|13|TRBV10-1
TGCGCCAGCAGTCGTGACATGAACACTGAAGCTTTCTTT
CASSRDMNTEAFF
>NA|TRBJ1-3|NA|13|TRBV2
TGTGCCAGCAGTGACAACGGTGCGCACACCATATATTTT
CASSDNGAHTIYF
>NA|TRBJ1-1|TRBD1|16|TRBV19
TGTGCCAGTAGTACCCGGGACAGGGGGGTTCACACTGAAGCTTTCTTT
CASSTRDRGVHTEAFF
>NA|TRBJ2-1|TRBD2|15|TRBV5-4
TGTGCCAGCAGCCGTATCGGGGGGGCATTGGTTGAGCAGTTCTTC
CASSRIGGALVEQFF
>NA|TRBJ1-3|TRBD1|15|TRBV5-1
TGCGCCAGCAGCTTGACAGGGGGTGATGGAAACACCATATATTTT
CASSLTGGDGNTIYF
>NA|TRBJ2-7|NA|16|TRBV9
TGTGCCAGCAGCCCCCGGTTTGAGGGACTCACCTACGAGCAGTACTTC
CASSPRFEGLTYEQYF
>NA|TRBJ2-4|TRBD1|16|TRBV5-1
TGCGCCAGCAGCCCAGGACAGGGCTCAGCCAAAAACATTCAGTACTTC
CASSPGQGSAKNIQYF
>NA|TRBJ1-3|NA|15|TRBV21-1
TGTGCCAGCACCCCCAACAGGGTCTCTGGAAACACCATATATTTT
CASTPNRVSGNTIYF
>NA|TRBJ2-5|NA|13|TRBV5-1
TGCGCCAGCAGCTTGTCTGGGGGGGAGACCCAGTACTTC
CASSLSGGETQYF
>NA|TRBJ1-1|TRBD1|12|TRBV19
TGTGCCAGTAGAAGGGGGGACAGGGAGGCTTTCTTT
CASRRGDREAFF
>NA|TRBJ1-3|NA|12|TRBV6-1
TGTGCCAGCACCGAACCCGGGACAAGCCTCTATTTT
CASTEPGTSLYF
>once|TRBJ2-5|TRBD2|18|TRBV5-1
TGCGCCAGCAGCTCGGGACTAGCGGGGGCACGACCGCAAGAGACCCAGTACTTC
CASSSGLAGARPQETQYF